This T cell receptor (beta chain) appears in the sequencing data of a study of blood T cell repertoires in COVID-19. Study at large: Samples taken during acute and convalescent COVID-19 were collected in the United States, Italy and Spain. T cells, B-cell-depleted T cells, or PBMCs supplied cDNA or gDNA.

Measured with immunoSEQ multiplex PCR; TCRdb has only the in-frame clones, and not every one. The table shows about 76,000 clones, with 70% to 90% occurring only once. The germline V gene encodes CDR1 SGHKS and CDR2 YYEKEE (reference sequence). The length of the CDR3 is 16 residues. V dropped 2 bases and J dropped 0; count of bases not matched to a gene: 6. This clone was observed once. This clonotype was sampled from a young man with acute or convalescent COVID-19. Material for sequencing was peripheral blood. V is TRBV5-5 and J is TRBJ1-2; 8 bases fit TRBD1. The CDR3 here is CASSFGQGRANYGYTF. The CDR3 DNA reads as TGTGCCAGCAGCTTCGGACAGGGACGAGCTAACTATGGCTACACCTTC.